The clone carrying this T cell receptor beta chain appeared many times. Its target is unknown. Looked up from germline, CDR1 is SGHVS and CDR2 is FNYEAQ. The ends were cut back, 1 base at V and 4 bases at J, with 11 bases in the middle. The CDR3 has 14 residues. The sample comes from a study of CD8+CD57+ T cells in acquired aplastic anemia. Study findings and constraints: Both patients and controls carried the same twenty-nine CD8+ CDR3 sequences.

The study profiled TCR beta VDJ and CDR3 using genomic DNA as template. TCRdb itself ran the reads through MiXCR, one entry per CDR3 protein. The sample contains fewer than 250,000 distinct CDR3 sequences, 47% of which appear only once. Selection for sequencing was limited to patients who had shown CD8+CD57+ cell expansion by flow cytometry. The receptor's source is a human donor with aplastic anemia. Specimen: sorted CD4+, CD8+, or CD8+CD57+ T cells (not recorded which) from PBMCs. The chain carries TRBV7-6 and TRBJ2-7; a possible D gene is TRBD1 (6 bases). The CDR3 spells CASSLGDKGYEQYF. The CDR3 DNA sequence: TGTGCCAGCAGCTTAGGGGACAAGGGATACGAGCAGTACTTC.